This TCR beta chain comes out of a study of human T cells and chemical hapten exposure. At the level of the study: 0.01% DPC was applied to the upper back in patch tests, which were read at 6 days. Regarding the study as a whole: Sensitizing with DPC caused no change in TCRs above 1 in 1000 frequency.

Via MiXCR, TCRdb re-called the RACE reads, giving one row per CDR3 protein. The table shows 250,000 or so distinct CDR3 sequences, with 7.5% to 8% occurring only once. This clonotype appeared a few times. Its specificity is unknown. Germline assignment: CDR1 SGHVS and CDR2 FQNEAQ. The CDR3 extends over 16 amino acids. V was trimmed by 4 bases and J by 1 base, leaving 15 bases between them. Described time point: pre-sensitization, week 0. Treatment noted: therapeutic diphenylcyclopropenone sensitization with weekly scalp DPC. This receptor was identified in a man aged 18 to 35 with alopecia areata. Some clones in this sample may be carry-over from other donors' samples. The chain recombines TRBV7-8 with TRBJ2-3; possibly TRBD2 for D (6 bases). The specimen was whole blood, collected in connection with sensitization to the hapten diphenylcyclopropenone (DPC). The CDR3 DNA is TGTGCCAGCAGCTGGGGCTCGGGGGTACGCACAGATACGCAGTATTTT. It yields the protein CASSWGSGVRTDTQYF.